The rows below give T cell receptor beta chains drawn from one sample of a study of T cell responses to AZD1222 COVID-19 vaccine. Sequencing was performed with immunoSEQ multiplex PCR; in TCRdb, only in-frame clones are kept and a portion is missing. The table shows roughly 120,000 clones, with roughly 91% occurring only once. The material sequenced was peripheral blood, taken 28 days after the second AZD1222 dose. The receptor set was obtained from an adult who received the AZD1222 COVID-19 vaccine. Both conserved end residues are part of each CDR3. Fields, in order: V gene, clone size, D gene, J gene, CDR3 DNA, CDR3 protein. The D gene is left open where the match is weak. Size values are once, few and many counts, or a class for expanded clones, and some rows have none.

TRBV20-1,.,TRBD2,TRBJ2-7,TGCAGTGCTAGTAGCGGGTCCTCCTACGAGCAGTACTTC,CSASSGSSYEQYF
TRBV4-2,.,.,TRBJ1-6,TGTGCCAGCAGCCAAGGCGGGACCCGGACATCCATTTCACCCCTCCACTTT,CASSQGGTRTSISPLHF
TRBV10-1,.,.,TRBJ1-1,TGCGCCAGCAGTGAGAGTATGGGGTCGGTGAACACTGAAGCTTTCTTT,CASSESMGSVNTEAFF
TRBV5-1,.,TRBD1,TRBJ2-7,TGCGCCAGCAGCCCCATGGGACAGGCCTCCTACGAGCAGTACTTC,CASSPMGQASYEQYF
TRBV6-5,once,TRBD1,TRBJ1-1,TGTGCCAGCAGGCCGGGACAGGGGCGAGGCACTGAAGCTTTCTTT,CASRPGQGRGTEAFF
TRBV11-1,.,.,TRBJ1-2,TGTGCCAGCAGCTCGGGACTCTATGGCTACACCTTC,CASSSGLYGYTF
TRBV2,once,TRBD2,TRBJ2-7,TGTGCCAGCAGGCCGACTAGCGGGGGGTCCTACGAGCAGTACTTC,CASRPTSGGSYEQYF
TRBV11-2,.,TRBD2,TRBJ2-3,TGTGCCAGCAGCCCGACTAGCGGGGGCAGCACAGATACGCAGTATTTT,CASSPTSGGSTDTQYF
TRBV7-9,.,TRBD1,TRBJ1-4,TGTGCCAGCAGCCGCCGACAGGGAGCAACTAATGAAAAACTGTTTTTT,CASSRRQGATNEKLFF
TRBV4-2,.,.,TRBJ1-1,TGTGCCAGCAGCCACCCCTCCGGGCAGGGGACGAACACTGAAGCTTTCTTT,CASSHPSGQGTNTEAFF
TRBV28,.,.,TRBJ2-2,TGTGCCAGCACCGGGGGCAGGGAGGGAACCGGGGAGCTGTTTTTT,CASTGGREGTGELFF
TRBV9,.,.,TRBJ1-2,TGTGCCAGCAGCGTGGGGGACCGGAACTATGGCTACACCTTC,CASSVGDRNYGYTF
TRBV4-1,.,.,TRBJ2-1,TGCGCCAGCAGCCAAGATGCTCCAACCTACAATGAGCAGTTCTTC,CASSQDAPTYNEQFF
TRBV10-3,.,TRBD1,TRBJ1-6,TGTGCCATCAGTGAGAGGGACAGCACTAATTCACCCCTCCACTTT,CAISERDSTNSPLHF
TRBV6-5,.,.,TRBJ1-2,TGTGCCAGCAGTTCCTACCCGGGGGGCCTCAACTATGGCTACACCTTC,CASSSYPGGLNYGYTF
TRBV11-3,.,TRBD2,TRBJ2-7,TGTGCCAGCAGCTTAGGGCTAGCGGACTACGAGCAGTACTTC,CASSLGLADYEQYF
TRBV7-9,.,.,TRBJ1-2,TGTGCCAGCAGCTGGGGTGGCTATGGCTACACCTTC,CASSWGGYGYTF
TRBV7-9,.,.,TRBJ1-1,TGTGCCAGCAGCTTACAACACCCGAACACTGAAGCTTTCTTT,CASSLQHPNTEAFF
TRBV11-2,.,TRBD1,TRBJ2-7,TGTGCCAGCAGCGGGACAGGCTACGAGCAGTACTTC,CASSGTGYEQYF
TRBV20-1,.,TRBD2,TRBJ2-7,TGCAGTGCTAGTCATGGGACTAGCGGTTCCTACGAGCAGTACTTC,CSASHGTSGSYEQYF
TRBV7-3,.,TRBD2,TRBJ2-1,TGTGCCAGCAGCCCGTCCCCTTTGCGGGGGTCAAGCAATGAGCAGTTCTTC,CASSPSPLRGSSNEQFF
TRBV6-5,.,.,TRBJ1-3,TGTGCCAGCAGTTACCAAGACAGCTCTGGAAACACCATATATTTT,CASSYQDSSGNTIYF
TRBV15,.,TRBD2,TRBJ2-5,TGTGCCACCAGCGTAGCGGGGGGGCCGGAGACCCAGTACTTC,CATSVAGGPETQYF
TRBV30,.,.,TRBJ1-2,TGTGCCTGGAGCATTAGCAGGGACTATGGCTACACCTTC,CAWSISRDYGYTF
TRBV4-1,.,.,TRBJ1-2,TGCGCCAGCAGCCAAGATTCCGCAGGGGCTGGCTACACCTTC,CASSQDSAGAGYTF
TRBV5-4,.,TRBD1,TRBJ2-7,TGTGCCAGCAGCTTTGAGGGACAGGGACCTTCCGAGCAGTACTTC,CASSFEGQGPSEQYF
TRBV7-9,.,.,TRBJ2-5,TGTGCCAGCAGCATGAACAGGCAAGAGACCCAGTACTTC,CASSMNRQETQYF
TRBV28,.,.,TRBJ1-2,TGTGCCAGCAGTTTAGGTCCGACGAGGGGCTACACCTTC,CASSLGPTRGYTF
TRBV27,.,TRBD2,TRBJ2-2,TGTGCCAGCACTTTCGGCGGGGGAACGGGAGTCGGGGAGCTGTTTTTT,CASTFGGGTGVGELFF
TRBV27,.,TRBD1,TRBJ2-7,TGTGCCAGCAGTTTATCGGACAGGGGGGAATCCTACGAGCAGTACTTC,CASSLSDRGESYEQYF
TRBV7-2,.,TRBD2,TRBJ2-3,TGTGCCAGCAGCTTAGCCGGGACTAGCAGCACAGATACGCAGTATTTT,CASSLAGTSSTDTQYF
TRBV6-2/TRBV6-3,.,TRBD1,TRBJ2-5,TGTGCCAGCAGTGCGGGACAGGGGGCGCAAGGAGAGACCCAGTACTTC,CASSAGQGAQGETQYF
TRBV5-4,.,TRBD2,TRBJ2-7,TGTGCCAGCAGCTTGGGGCTAGCGGGAGAGTCCTACGAGCAGTACTTC,CASSLGLAGESYEQYF
TRBV6-2/TRBV6-3,.,.,TRBJ2-7,TGTGCCAGCAGCCACGACAGTATCTACGAGCAGTACTTC,CASSHDSIYEQYF
TRBV9,.,TRBD1,TRBJ1-4,TGTGCCAGCAGCGTAGGAGACAGGGCCGGAAAACTGTTTTTT,CASSVGDRAGKLFF
TRBV6-1,.,.,TRBJ1-3,TGTGCCAGCAGTGAAGCTGGGGTCTCTGGAAACACCATATATTTT,CASSEAGVSGNTIYF
TRBV19,few,.,TRBJ2-2,TGTGCCAGTAAGCCCCAGGCGGGCGGCACCGGGGAGCTGTTTTTT,CASKPQAGGTGELFF